The 2 T cell receptor beta chains below come from one sample, sequenced in a study of neoadjuvant anti-PD-1 for oral cavity cancer. Clones were read by immunoSEQ multiplex PCR, and TCRdb kept only the in-frame ones, dropping some. The table has under 20,000 clones, about 60% seen once. Sequencing was performed on PBMCs, taken before nivolumab (anti-PD-1) treatment. The receptors come from a person aged 35 to 85 with oral cavity squamous cell carcinoma.

The chain combines TRBV10-3 with TRBJ2-3, with D tentatively TRBD2 (5 bases). CDR1 and CDR2 from the germline V gene are ENHRY and SYGVKD. V was cut by 0 bases and J by 5 bases, with 15 bases left in between. This CDR3 has 16 residues. The CDR3 DNA reads TGTGCCATCAGTGAGTCGGGTGGGAGTGTTAAAGATACGCAGTATTTT. Translating it yields CAISESGGSVKDTQYF.

The chain is built from TRBV28 and TRBJ2-7, with a tentative D call TRBD1 (6 bases). This CDR3 is 14 amino acids long. V lost 7 bases and J lost 3, with 16 bases in between. Looked up from germline, CDR1 is MDHEN and CDR2 is SYDVKM. The CDR3 spells CASTLTGSFYEQYF. The CDR3 region has the DNA TGTGCCAGCACCTTGACAGGCTCCTTCTACGAGCAGTACTTC.